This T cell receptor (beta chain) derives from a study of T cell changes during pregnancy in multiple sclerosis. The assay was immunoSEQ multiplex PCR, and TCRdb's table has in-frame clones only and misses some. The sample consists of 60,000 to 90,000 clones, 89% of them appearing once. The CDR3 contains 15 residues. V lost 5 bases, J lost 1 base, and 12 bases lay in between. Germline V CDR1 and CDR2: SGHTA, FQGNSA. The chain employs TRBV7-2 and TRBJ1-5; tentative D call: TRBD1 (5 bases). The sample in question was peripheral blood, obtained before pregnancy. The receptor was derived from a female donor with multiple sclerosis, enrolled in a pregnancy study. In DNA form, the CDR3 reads TGTGCCAGCAGCCTCCTGGGGGGGAGCAATCAGCCCCAGCATTTT. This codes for CASSLLGGSNQPQHF.